Each of the 13 T cell receptor beta chains below was sequenced from the same sample in a study of monozygotic twins with inflammatory bowel disease (dated by TCRdb to between 2019 and 2020). The library was made by 5' RACE. Sequencing was carried out with an Illumina HiSeq 2500. Each CDR3 protein sequence appears as one entry after TCRdb reprocessed the reads, and no DNA is included. The table kept for this sample lists 350,000 to 550,000 distinct CDR3 sequences. More than 2% of the sample is in the top ten clones. The sample taken for sequencing was blood. These receptors came from a human donor with ulcerative colitis or Crohn's disease, or a healthy co-twin of an affected twin (not recorded which).

This chain connects TRBV20-1 to TRBJ1-5; TCRdb proposes TRBD1, but this gene call is untestable without DNA. The CDR3 is made up of 14 amino acids. Germline assignment: CDR1 DFQATT and CDR2 SNEGSKA (reference sequence). This CDR3 is CSARDQTGGQPQHF.

The V call is TRBV7-2, the J call TRBJ1-2; there is no DNA to check the TCRdb D call of TRBD1. This CDR3 spans 15 amino acids. Germline V gene lookup returns CDR1 SGHTA and CDR2 FQGNSA. The chain's CDR3 is CASSPYDRGFNGYTF. The complete variable domain, with remaining parts taken from reference TRBV7-2 and TRBJ1-2, reads GAGVSQSPSNKVTEKGKDVELRCDPISGHTALYWYRQSLGQGLEFLIYFQGNSAPDKSGLPSDRFSAERTGGSVSTLTIQRTQQEDSAVYLCASSPYDRGFNGYTFGSGTRLTVV.

The chain is built from TRBV3-1 and TRBJ1-5; the D gene TCRdb calls, TRBD1, cannot be checked with no DNA. CDR1 and CDR2 from the germline V gene are LGHDT and YNNKEL (reference sequence). The CDR3 extends over 14 amino acids. The CDR3 region is CASSARQGDQPQHF.

V and J are TRBV27 and TRBJ2-5. Germline V CDR1 and CDR2: MNHEY, SMNVEV (reference sequence). The CDR3 runs 12 residues. The CDR3 loop reads CASSFFGETQYF.

The chain carries TRBV2 and TRBJ1-6. Germline CDR1 reads SNHLY; CDR2 reads FYNNEI. The CDR3 has 15 residues. This CDR3 is CASSEESVLGSPLHF.

This chain links TRBV6-5 with TRBJ2-6; TCRdb's D call of TRBD1 is untestable without DNA. Germline lookup yields CDR1 MNHEY and CDR2 SVGAGI. This CDR3 contains 18 residues. The CDR3 spells CASSYSHPGVPGANVLTF.

The chain employs TRBV29-1 and TRBJ2-7. From germline, CDR1 is SQVTM and CDR2 ANQGSEA. The CDR3 runs to 13 residues. CDR3 region: CSVDSQTFGEQYF.

The gene calls are TRBV27 and TRBJ1-5; TCRdb lists TRBD1, though no DNA is available to test this call. This CDR3 is built from 15 residues. Germline loops: CDR1 MNHEY, CDR2 SMNVEV (reference sequence). The CDR3 sequence is CASSLIGVSNQPQHF.

J is TRBJ1-3 and V is TRBV29-1. The V gene's germline CDR1 is SQVTM and CDR2 ANQGSEA. This CDR3 is 12 amino acids long. The CDR3 loop reads CSVASSGNTIYF.

The chain uses TRBV19 and TRBJ2-5. Germline V lookup: CDR1 LNHDA, CDR2 SQIVND (reference sequence). The length of the CDR3 is 15 residues. This CDR3 reads CASSIDARSQETQYF.

The chain uses TRBV20-1 and TRBJ1-5; checking the TCRdb D call of TRBD1 is not possible without DNA. This CDR3 comprises 14 residues. Germline V lookup: CDR1 DFQATT, CDR2 SNEGSKA (reference sequence). CDR3 in amino acids: CSADSRGKGQPQHF.

This chain links TRBV4-1 with TRBJ2-5. This CDR3 contains 15 residues. Germline CDR1 and CDR2: MGHRA and YSYEKL. The CDR3 spells CASSQEEDIGGTQYF.

V usage is TRBV20-1 and J usage is TRBJ2-3; with no DNA, the TCRdb D assignment of TRBD2 cannot be verified. Germline V lookup: CDR1 DFQATT, CDR2 SNEGSKA (reference sequence). There are 15 residues in the CDR3. CDR3 residues: CSATLMGLLRDTQYF.